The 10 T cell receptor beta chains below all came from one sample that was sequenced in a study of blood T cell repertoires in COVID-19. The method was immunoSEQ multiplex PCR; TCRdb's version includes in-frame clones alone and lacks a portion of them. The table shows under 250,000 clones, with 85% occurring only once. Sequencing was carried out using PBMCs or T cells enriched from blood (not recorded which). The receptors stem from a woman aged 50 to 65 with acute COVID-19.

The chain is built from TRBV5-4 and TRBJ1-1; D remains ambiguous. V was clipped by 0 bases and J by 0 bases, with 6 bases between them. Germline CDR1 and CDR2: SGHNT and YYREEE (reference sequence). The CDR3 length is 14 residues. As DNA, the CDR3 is TGTGCCAGCAGCTTGGGGCCCATGAACACTGAAGCTTTCTTT. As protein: CASSLGPMNTEAFF.

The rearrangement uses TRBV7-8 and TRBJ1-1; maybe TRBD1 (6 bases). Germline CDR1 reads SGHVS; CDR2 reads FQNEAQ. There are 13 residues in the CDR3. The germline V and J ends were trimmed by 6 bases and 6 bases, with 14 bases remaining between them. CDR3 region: CASSNRALAEAFF. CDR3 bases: TGTGCCAGCAGTAACAGGGCTCTAGCTGAAGCTTTCTTT.

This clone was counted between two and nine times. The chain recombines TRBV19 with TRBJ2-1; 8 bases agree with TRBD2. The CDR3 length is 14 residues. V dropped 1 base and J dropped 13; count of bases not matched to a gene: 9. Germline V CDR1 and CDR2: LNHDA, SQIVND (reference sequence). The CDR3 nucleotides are TGTGCCAGTAGTATAGCGGGACTAGAGTCCTACCAGTTCTTC. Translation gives CASSIAGLESYQFF.

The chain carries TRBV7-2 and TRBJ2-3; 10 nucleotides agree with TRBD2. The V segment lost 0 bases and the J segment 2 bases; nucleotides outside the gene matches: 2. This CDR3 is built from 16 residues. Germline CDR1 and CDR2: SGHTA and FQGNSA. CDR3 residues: CASSLASGGPTDTQYF. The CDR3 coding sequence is TGTGCCAGCAGCTTAGCTAGCGGGGGGCCCACAGATACGCAGTATTTT.

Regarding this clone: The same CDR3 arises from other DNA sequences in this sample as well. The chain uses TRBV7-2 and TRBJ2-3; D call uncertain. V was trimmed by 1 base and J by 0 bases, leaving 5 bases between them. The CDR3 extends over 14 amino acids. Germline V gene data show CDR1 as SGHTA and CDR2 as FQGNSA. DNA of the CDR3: TGTGCCAGCAGCTTAGACAGAAGCACAGATACGCAGTATTTT. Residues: CASSLDRSTDTQYF. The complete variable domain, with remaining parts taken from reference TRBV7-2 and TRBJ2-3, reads GAGVSQSPSNKVTEKGKDVELRCDPISGHTALYWYRQSLGQGLEFLIYFQGNSAPDKSGLPSDRFSAERTGGSVSTLTIQRTQQEDSAVYLCASSLDRSTDTQYFGPGTRLTVL.

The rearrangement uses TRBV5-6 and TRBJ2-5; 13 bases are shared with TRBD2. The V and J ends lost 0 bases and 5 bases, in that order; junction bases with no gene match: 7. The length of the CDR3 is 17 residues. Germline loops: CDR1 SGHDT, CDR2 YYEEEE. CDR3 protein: CASSLAAPGLAGETQYF. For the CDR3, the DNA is TGTGCCAGCAGCTTGGCCGCCCCGGGACTAGCGGGGGAGACCCAGTACTTC.

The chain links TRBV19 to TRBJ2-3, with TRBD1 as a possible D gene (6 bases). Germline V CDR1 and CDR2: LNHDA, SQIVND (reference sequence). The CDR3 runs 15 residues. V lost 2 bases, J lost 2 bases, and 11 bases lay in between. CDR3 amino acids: CASSIPTGFTDTQYF. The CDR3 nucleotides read TGTGCCAGTAGTATACCCACAGGGTTCACAGATACGCAGTATTTT.

CDR3 coding DNA: TGTGCCAGCTCGGTTTGGGCGAATGAAAAACTGTTTTTT. It encodes CASSVWANEKLFF. This rearrangement joins TRBV13 to TRBJ1-4; D not resolved. The CDR3 is 13 amino acids. Trimming removed 8 bases from V and 5 bases from J, with 12 bases in between. Germline V gene data show CDR1 as PRHDT and CDR2 as FYEKMQ (reference sequence). Combining the CDR3 with reference TRBV13 and TRBJ1-4 gives the whole variable domain AAGVIQSPRHLIKEKRETATLKCYPIPRHDTVYWYQQGPGQDPQFLISFYEKMQSDKGSIPDRFSAQQFSDYHSELNMSSLELGDSALYFCASSVWANEKLFFGSGTQLSVL.

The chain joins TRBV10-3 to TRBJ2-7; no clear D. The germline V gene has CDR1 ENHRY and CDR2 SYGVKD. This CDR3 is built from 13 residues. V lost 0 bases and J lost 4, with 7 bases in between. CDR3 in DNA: TGTGCCATCAGTGAGTCGAACAGTTACGAGCAGTACTTC. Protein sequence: CAISESNSYEQYF.

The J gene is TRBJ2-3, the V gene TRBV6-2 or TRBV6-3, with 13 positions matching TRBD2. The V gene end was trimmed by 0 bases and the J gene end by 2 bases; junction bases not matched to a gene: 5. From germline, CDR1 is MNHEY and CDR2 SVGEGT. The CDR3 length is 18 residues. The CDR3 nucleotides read TGTGCCAGCAGTTACTCTCGGACTAGCGGGGGCCCCACAGATACGCAGTATTTT. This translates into CASSYSRTSGGPTDTQYF.